Presented here are 20 T cell receptor beta chains from one specimen sequenced in a study of T-cell reconstitution after alpha-beta-depleted transplantation in children. Molecular barcoding with unique molecular identifiers was used for the TCRbeta library. TCRdb reprocessed the PCR reads with MiXCR, giving one entry per CDR3 protein. This sample yields about 500,000 distinct CDR3 sequences, of which 32% are seen a single time; around 2.5% belongs to the top ten. Sequenced here: PBMCs from the stem cell graft donor, sampled from the stem cell graft. These receptors were obtained from a human donor who donated a stem cell graft to a child with aplastic anemia.

This clonotype has just a few counts. The chain couples TRBV2 to TRBJ2-1; D unresolved. From germline, CDR1 is SNHLY and CDR2 FYNNEI. The V gene lost 4 bases and the J gene lost 12 bases, with 13 bases spanning the gap. This CDR3 is 12 amino acids long. CDR3 residues: CASSVQYEAQFF. CDR3 bases: TGTGCCAGCAGTGTTCAGTATGAGGCGCAGTTCTTC.

The V gene is TRBV15, the J gene TRBJ1-2; D is unclear. Trimming cost V 0 bases and J 3 bases, with 8 bases left between them. Germline V CDR1 and CDR2: LNHNV, YYDKDF (reference sequence). The CDR3 consists of 14 residues. This CDR3 reads CATSRDGLYYGYTF. CDR3 sequence (DNA): TGTGCCACCAGCAGAGACGGTCTCTACTATGGCTACACCTTC.

The chain couples TRBV2 to TRBJ1-5; D remains ambiguous. Germline values: CDR1 SNHLY, CDR2 FYNNEI. V lost 6 bases and J 4 bases, leaving 13 bases between the germline ends. The CDR3 consists of 14 residues. CDR3 nucleotides: TGTGCCAGCAGATCAAACAGTGGAAATCAGCCCCAGCATTTT. Translation: CASRSNSGNQPQHF.

This chain joins TRBV7-2 and TRBJ2-5; 9 bases agree with TRBD2. The germline gives CDR1 SGHTA, CDR2 FQGNSA. Trimming removed 5 bases from V and 5 bases from J; junction bases left unmatched: 3. This CDR3 contains 13 residues. CDR3 protein: CASSATSGETQYF. DNA of the CDR3: TGTGCCAGCAGCGCGACTAGCGGTGAGACCCAGTACTTC.

This clonotype appeared a few times. This chain connects TRBV20-1 to TRBJ2-1; TRBD1 is a possible D gene (6 bases). CDR1 is DFQATT, CDR2 SNEGSKA, per germline (reference sequence). The CDR3 covers 13 residues. V dropped 4 bases and J dropped 9 bases, with 16 bases sitting between them. The CDR3 reads CSATQGDGGEQFF. As DNA, the CDR3 is TGCAGTGCTACACAGGGAGATGGGGGTGAGCAGTTCTTC.

This clonotype was observed a handful of times. The genes are TRBV4-3 and TRBJ2-2, with D tentatively TRBD1 or TRBD2 (5 bases each). Trimming removed 4 bases at V and 4 bases at J, with 22 bases between. The CDR3 runs to 18 residues. Germline-derived CDR1 and CDR2 are LGHNA and YSLEER. CDR3 sequence: CASSLEGPFALGTGELFF. In DNA, the CDR3 is TGCGCCAGCAGCCTTGAGGGGCCGTTTGCCCTAGGCACCGGGGAGCTGTTTTTT.

The chain has TRBV25-1 and TRBJ1-2, with D tentatively TRBD1 (6 bases). CDR3 length equals 13 residues. CDR1 is MGHDK and CDR2 is SYGVNS in the germline V gene. The V end lost 2 bases, the J end lost 4 bases, and 8 bases lay between the germline ends. CDR3 in DNA: TGTGCCAGCAGTGAAGGACAGACCTATGGCTACACCTTC. Translation: CASSEGQTYGYTF.

The genes are TRBV20-1 and TRBJ2-7, with D perhaps TRBD2 (6 bases). This CDR3 region has 14 residues. The V end lost 3 bases, the J end lost 7 bases, and 19 bases lay between the germline ends. Looked up from germline, CDR1 is DFQATT and CDR2 is SNEGSKA (reference sequence). CDR3 in amino acids: CSASFVSGPGEQYF. The DNA of the CDR3 is TGCAGTGCTAGTTTTGTTAGCGGACCCGGAGAGCAGTACTTC.

V usage is TRBV5-8 and J usage is TRBJ2-1, with D tentatively TRBD2 (6 bases). The germline gives CDR1 SGHTS, CDR2 YDEGEE. Trimming left V 4 bases short and J 4 bases short, with 15 bases between. The CDR3 loop spans 15 amino acids. In nucleotides, the CDR3 is TGTGCCAGCAGCGACGGGGGTGGGGGATACAATGAGCAGTTCTTC. It codes for CASSDGGGGYNEQFF.

The V gene is TRBV7-6, the J gene TRBJ1-3; D is ambiguous. The CDR3 is 15 residues long. V lost 1 base, J lost 8 bases, and 15 bases lay in between. Germline loops: CDR1 SGHVS, CDR2 FNYEAQ. CDR3 amino acids: CASSLEAYAVDTIYF. CDR3 DNA: TGTGCCAGCAGCTTAGAGGCGTACGCGGTGGACACCATATATTTT. Using reference TRBV7-6 and TRBJ1-3 for the parts outside the CDR3, the full variable domain is GAGVSQSPRYKVTKRGQDVALRCDPISGHVSLYWYRQALGQGPEFLTYFNYEAQQDKSGLPNDRFSAERPEGSISTLTIQRTEQRDSAMYRCASSLEAYAVDTIYFGEGSWLTVV.

This chain links TRBV30 with TRBJ1-1; D gene unclear. The CDR3 has 13 residues. Germline-derived CDR1 and CDR2 are GTSNPN and SVGIG (reference sequence). V shed 1 base and J shed 1 base, with 7 bases lying between them. The CDR3, as DNA: TGTGCCTGGAGTGCCTACCCGAACACTGAAGCTTTCTTT. Translated: CAWSAYPNTEAFF.

A few counts support this clonotype. The chain joins TRBV14 to TRBJ1-2; D perhaps matches TRBD1 (6 bases). The CDR3 totals 14 residues. From germline, CDR1 is SGHDN and CDR2 FVKESK. V was cut by 1 base and J by 3 bases, with 9 bases left in between. CDR3 sequence (DNA): TGTGCCAGCAGCCAAGCGCAGGGGTACTATGGCTACACCTTC. Its translation is CASSQAQGYYGYTF.

V gene TRBV6-5 combines with J gene TRBJ1-6; the D gene is possibly TRBD1 (5 bases). V lost 4 bases, J lost 3 bases, and 16 bases lay in between. Germline V CDR1 and CDR2: MNHEY, SVGAGI. The CDR3 is 17 residues long. CDR3 sequence (DNA): TGTGCCAGCAGTTCCCAATCCACGGGGGGCTATAATTCACCCCTCCACTTT. Its protein product is CASSSQSTGGYNSPLHF.

This sequence joins TRBV28 and TRBJ1-4; no firm D call. Trimming shortened V by 4 bases and J by 8 bases, and 17 bases separated the two germline ends. CDR1 and CDR2 from the germline V gene are MDHEN and SYDVKM. The CDR3 covers 15 residues. CDR3 DNA: TGTGCCAGCAGTTCCTCGGGGTACCTCTACGAAAAACTGTTTTTT. Translating gives CASSSSGYLYEKLFF.

J is TRBJ1-5 and V is TRBV4-1, with D perhaps matching TRBD1 (6 bases). Germline-derived CDR1 and CDR2 are MGHRA and YSYEKL. V lost 3 bases and J lost 5, with 17 bases in between. There are 16 residues in the CDR3. The DNA of the CDR3 is TGCGCCAGCAGCCACGGCCGGGGGCTCAAGGATCAGCCCCAGCATTTT. As protein: CASSHGRGLKDQPQHF.

The V and J genes are TRBV20-1 and TRBJ1-5; possibly TRBD1 for D (5 bases). Germline CDR1 and CDR2: DFQATT and SNEGSKA (reference sequence). The CDR3 consists of 15 residues. The V gene lost 1 base and the J gene lost 4 bases, with 14 bases spanning the gap. CDR3 sequence reads: CSARAAGTGNQPQHF. The CDR3 nucleotides are TGCAGTGCTAGAGCAGCCGGGACGGGAAATCAGCCCCAGCATTTT.

This clonotype was seen just once. The chain uses TRBV19 and TRBJ1-1, with a weak D call TRBD1 (5 bases). V lost 1 base to trimming and J lost 7 bases, with 13 bases between them. The CDR3 extends over 14 amino acids. Germline V gene lookup returns CDR1 LNHDA and CDR2 SQIVND (reference sequence). The CDR3 is CASSIAGASGEAFF. CDR3 in DNA: TGTGCCAGTAGTATAGCCGGGGCGTCGGGTGAAGCTTTCTTT.

This clonotype was seen only a few times. The rearrangement uses TRBV13 and TRBJ1-4, with 7 bases matching TRBD1. The CDR3 runs to 15 residues. V gave up 2 bases and J gave up 4 bases; unmatched junction bases: 4. Germline V gene sequence: CDR1 PRHDT, CDR2 FYEKMQ (reference sequence). The CDR3 DNA reads as TGTGCCAGCAGCTTATCAACAGGGGATAATGAAAAACTGTTTTTT. It codes for CASSLSTGDNEKLFF.

V usage is TRBV2 and J usage is TRBJ2-5; 11 nucleotides agree with TRBD2. The V segment lost 4 bases and the J segment 3 bases; nucleotides outside the gene matches: 4. CDR3 size: 15 residues. Germline V CDR1 and CDR2: SNHLY, FYNNEI. The CDR3 coding sequence is TGTGCCAGCAGTGGTGGGGGACTAGCGGAAGAGACCCAGTACTTC. The encoded protein is CASSGGGLAEETQYF.

This clonotype is a singleton in its sample. This chain uses TRBV4-3 with TRBJ1-1, with unresolved D. The CDR3 sequence is 15 residues long. Germline values: CDR1 LGHNA, CDR2 YSLEER. V lost 0 bases and J 4 bases, leaving 12 bases between the germline ends. For the CDR3, the DNA is TGCGCCAGCAGCCAAGAGGAAGGGCTGATCACTGAAGCTTTCTTT. Its translation is CASSQEEGLITEAFF.